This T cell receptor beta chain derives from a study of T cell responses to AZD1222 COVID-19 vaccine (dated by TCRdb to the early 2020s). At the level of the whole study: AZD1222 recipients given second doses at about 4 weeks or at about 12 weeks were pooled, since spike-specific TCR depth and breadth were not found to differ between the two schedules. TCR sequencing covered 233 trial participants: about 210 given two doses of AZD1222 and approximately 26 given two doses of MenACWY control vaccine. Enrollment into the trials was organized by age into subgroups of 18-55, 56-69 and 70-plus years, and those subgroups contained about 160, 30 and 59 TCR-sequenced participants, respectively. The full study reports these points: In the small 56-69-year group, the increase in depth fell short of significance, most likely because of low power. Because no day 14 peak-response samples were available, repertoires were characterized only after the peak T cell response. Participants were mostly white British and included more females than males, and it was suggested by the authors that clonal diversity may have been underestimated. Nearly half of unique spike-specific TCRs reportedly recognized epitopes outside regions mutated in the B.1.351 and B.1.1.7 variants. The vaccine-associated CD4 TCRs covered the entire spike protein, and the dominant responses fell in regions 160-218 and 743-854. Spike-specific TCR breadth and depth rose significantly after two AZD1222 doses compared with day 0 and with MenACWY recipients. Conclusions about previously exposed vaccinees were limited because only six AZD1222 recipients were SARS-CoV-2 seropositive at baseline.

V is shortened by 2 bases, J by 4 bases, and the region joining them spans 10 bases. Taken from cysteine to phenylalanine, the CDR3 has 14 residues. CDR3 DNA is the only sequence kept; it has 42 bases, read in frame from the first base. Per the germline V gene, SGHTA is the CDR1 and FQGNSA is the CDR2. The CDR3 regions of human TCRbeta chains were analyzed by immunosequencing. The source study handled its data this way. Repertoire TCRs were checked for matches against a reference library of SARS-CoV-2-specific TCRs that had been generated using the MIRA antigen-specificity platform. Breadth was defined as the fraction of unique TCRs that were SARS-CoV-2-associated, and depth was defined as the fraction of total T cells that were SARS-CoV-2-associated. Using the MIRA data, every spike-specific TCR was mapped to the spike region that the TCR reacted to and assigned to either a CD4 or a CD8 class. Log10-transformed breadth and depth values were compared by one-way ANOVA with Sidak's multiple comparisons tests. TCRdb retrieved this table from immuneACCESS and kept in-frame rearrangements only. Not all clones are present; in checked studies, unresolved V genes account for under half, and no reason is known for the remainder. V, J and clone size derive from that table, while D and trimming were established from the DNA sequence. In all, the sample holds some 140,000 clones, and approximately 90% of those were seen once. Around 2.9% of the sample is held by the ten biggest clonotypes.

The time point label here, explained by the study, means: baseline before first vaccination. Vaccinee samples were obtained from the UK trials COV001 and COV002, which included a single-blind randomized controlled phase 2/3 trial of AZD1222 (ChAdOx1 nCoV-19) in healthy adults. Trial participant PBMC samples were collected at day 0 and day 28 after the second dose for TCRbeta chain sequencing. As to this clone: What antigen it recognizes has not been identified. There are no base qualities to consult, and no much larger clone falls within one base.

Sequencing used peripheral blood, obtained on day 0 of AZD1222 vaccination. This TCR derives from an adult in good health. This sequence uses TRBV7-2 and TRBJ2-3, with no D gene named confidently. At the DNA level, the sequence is TGTGCCAGCAGCTTAAGGGCAACCGCAGATACGCAGTATTTT. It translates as CASSLRATADTQYF. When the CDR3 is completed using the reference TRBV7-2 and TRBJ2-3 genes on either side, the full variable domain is GAGVSQSPSNKVTEKGKDVELRCDPISGHTALYWYRQSLGQGLEFLIYFQGNSAPDKSGLPSDRFSAERTGGSVSTLTIQRTQQEDSAVYLCASSLRATADTQYFGPGTRLTVL.